This paragraph reports one T cell receptor beta chain. There is no known antigen for this receptor. No clone much larger than this one lies a single base away; base qualities are absent. The entry originates in a study of blood T cell repertoires in COVID-19 (dated by TCRdb to the early 2020s). The study in broad terms: Samples covering the acute and convalescent phases of COVID-19 were provided by collaborators in the United States, Italy and Spain. Where available, HLA class I and class II types were obtained from metadata supplied by the sample provider rather than from assay-based typing. The dataset comprised deeply sampled blood TCRbeta repertoires from subjects exposed to, actively infected with, or recovered from COVID-19. The prospective study material was composed of cDNA or gDNA derived from T cells, B-cell-depleted T cells, or PBMCs. Samples were obtained from the ongoing ImmuneRACE study (first 160 participants) and from 950 to 1,500 subjects provided by 6 global collaborators. The repertoires were released in a freely available public database meant as a resource for research on the immune response to SARS-CoV-2. The sample metadata nearly always contained a de-identified subject ID, COVID-19 status, age in years and sex. The investigation overall reported the following: The quantity of clinical and demographic metadata differed by source and by participant and was supplied without curation.

TCRbeta CDR3 regions were amplified from genomic DNA using the immunoSEQ Assay, a bias-controlled multiplex PCR. As for the original processing: Within the assay, amplification of reference gene primers was used to estimate how many nucleated cells each sample contained. To quantify the absolute abundance of each unique TCRbeta CDR3 rearrangement, sequence reads were collapsed and filtered. For each sample, productive Simpson clonality was calculated by taking the square root of Simpson's diversity index across productive rearrangements. TCRdb retrieved this table from immuneACCESS and kept in-frame rearrangements only. Not all clones are present; in checked studies, unresolved V genes account for under half, and no reason is known for the remainder. The V and J calls and clone size are taken from that table; D and trimming were inferred from the DNA. For this sample there are around 140,000 clones; roughly 90% appear just once. The ten largest make up approximately 1.8% of the sample.

Collaborating institutions collected whole blood in K2EDTA tubes following their own protocols. For TCRbeta analysis, collaborators shipped samples as frozen whole blood, isolated PBMCs, or DNA extracted from either of those sample types. Relative to germline, V is missing 0 bases and J is missing 4 bases, with 3 bases of the junction outside any gene match. The germline V gene provides CDR1 KGHSH and CDR2 LQKENI. The CDR3 holds 16 amino acids from the cysteine to the phenylalanine. Only the CDR3 portion is preserved as DNA: 48 bases, with reading frame beginning at the first base. Recombination joined TRBV18 with TRBJ2-1; 10 bases in between match TRBD2. Material: peripheral blood. The TCR comes from a man between 65 and 85 years old with acute or convalescent COVID-19. The bases read TGTGCCAGCTCACCACCGAGCGGGGGGGTTTACAATGAGCAGTTCTTC. Its translation is CASSPPSGGVYNEQFF.